The 27 T cell receptor beta chains below all came from one sample that was sequenced in a study of CD8 T cells in ankylosing spondylitis. One entry per CDR3 protein results from TCRdb running MiXCR on the 5' RACE reads. The data show more than 6,500 distinct CDR3 sequences, with 8.2% seen just once and about 21% held by the top ten. Sequenced: blood, either unsorted or a sorted T cell fraction (not recorded which). These receptors were obtained from a male donor with ankylosing spondylitis or in good health (not recorded which).

The rearrangement joins TRBV9 to TRBJ2-1, with TRBD2 identical over 9 bases. Germline V gene data show CDR1 as SGDLS and CDR2 as YYNGEE. With 3 bases clipped from V and 6 bases from J, the junction kept 7 bases outside the gene matches. This CDR3 is built from 15 residues. CDR3 amino acids: CASSAVVSGGNEQFF. CDR3 DNA sequence: TGTGCCAGCAGCGCAGTGGTTAGCGGGGGCAATGAGCAGTTCTTC.

In its sample, this clonotype was seen many times. The CDR3 here is CASSIPTSGGGGETQYF. For the CDR3, the DNA is TGTGCCAGCAGCATCCCGACTAGCGGGGGTGGGGGGGAGACCCAGTACTTC. The V gene is TRBV9, the J gene TRBJ2-5, with 12 bases aligning to TRBD2. V was pared by 4 bases and J by 5 bases, with 12 bases of the junction left unmatched. Per the germline V gene, CDR1 is SGDLS and CDR2 is YYNGEE. This CDR3 contains 17 residues.

This clonotype was observed at least ten times. CDR3 residues: CASSVGKYTEAFF. The CDR3 DNA is TGTGCCAGCAGCGTAGGAAAGTACACTGAAGCTTTCTTT. J is TRBJ1-1 and V is TRBV9; D ambiguous. CDR1 is SGDLS and CDR2 is YYNGEE in the germline V gene. Trimming stripped 0 bases from V and 3 bases from J, with 6 bases between. This CDR3 contains 13 residues.

This sequence joins TRBV9 and TRBJ1-2, with D tentatively TRBD1 (6 bases). Per the germline V gene, CDR1 is SGDLS and CDR2 is YYNGEE. Trimming took off 2 bases at V and 3 bases at J, with 14 bases between the two ends. The CDR3 has 15 residues. CDR3 loop: CASSVSTGGHYGYTF. CDR3 nucleotides: TGTGCCAGCAGCGTCTCAACTGGGGGCCACTATGGCTACACCTTC.

This clonotype was detected only a few times. This chain links TRBV9 with TRBJ2-6; possible D gene TRBD1, 6 bases. Germline-derived CDR1 and CDR2 are SGDLS and YYNGEE. The CDR3 totals 18 residues. The V gene lost 3 bases and the J gene lost 0 bases, with 16 bases spanning the gap. CDR3 DNA: TGTGCCAGCAGCGCTTCCGGGACACCAAGCTCTGGGGCCAACGTCCTGACTTTC. Protein sequence: CASSASGTPSSGANVLTF.

This clonotype was observed many times. J is TRBJ2-3 and V is TRBV9; 8 bases align to TRBD2. CDR3 length: 17 amino acids. Trimming at V came to 3 bases and at J to 4 bases, leaving 13 bases not matched to a gene. Germline lookup yields CDR1 SGDLS and CDR2 YYNGEE. The CDR3 is CASSGQVAGPSSDTQYF. As DNA, the CDR3 is TGTGCCAGCAGCGGCCAGGTAGCGGGACCCAGTTCAGATACGCAGTATTTT.

As to this clonotype: A much larger clone lies one base from this, so it may be a read error. This chain connects TRBV9 to TRBJ2-2; 7 bases are a match to TRBD2. Germline CDR1 SGDLS, CDR2 YYNGEE. The length of the CDR3 is 15 residues. In nucleotides, the CDR3 is TGTGCCAGCAGCGTAAGTCTAGCGGACACCGGGGAGCTGCTTTTT. Amino acid sequence: CASSVSLADTGELLF.

This clonotype ranks as large. This chain joins TRBV9 and TRBJ2-6; D remains unclear. The CDR3 is 16 residues long. Germline CDR1 is SGDLS and CDR2 is YYNGEE. Trimming removed 3 bases from V and 0 bases from J, with 10 bases in between. For the CDR3, the DNA is TGTGCCAGCAGCGACCCTTCGGCCTCTGGGGCCAACGTCCTGACTTTC. Translation: CASSDPSASGANVLTF. The variable domain in full, completed from reference TRBV9 and TRBJ2-6, reads DSGVTQTPKHLITATGQRVTLRCSPRSGDLSVYWYQQSLDQGLQFLIQYYNGEERAKGNILERFSAQQFPDLHSELNLSSLELGDSALYFCASSDPSASGANVLTFGAGSRLTVL.

This clonotype was seen only once. The rearrangement links TRBV9 to TRBJ2-3; 7 bases align to TRBD2. J was trimmed by 3 bases and V by 4 bases; bases with no gene match: 2. CDR1 and CDR2 (germline): SGDLS, YYNGEE. This CDR3 has 13 residues. Written as DNA, the CDR3 is TGTGCCAGCAGCACCGGGGGGACAGATACGCAGTATTTT. It translates to CASSTGGTDTQYF.

V is TRBV9 and J is TRBJ2-2; possible D gene TRBD2, 6 bases. From germline, CDR1 is SGDLS and CDR2 YYNGEE. Between the trimmed V and J ends, which lost 0 bases and 1 base, there was a span of 7 bases. The CDR3 loop spans 15 amino acids. DNA of the CDR3: TGTGCCAGCAGCGTAGACGGGGGGAACACCGGGGAGCTGTTTTTT. Translating gives CASSVDGGNTGELFF.

By proportion, this clonotype is medium-sized. V gene TRBV9 combines with J gene TRBJ2-5, with 7 bases aligning to TRBD1. The germline gives CDR1 SGDLS, CDR2 YYNGEE. J was trimmed by 3 bases and V by 3 bases; bases with no gene match: 11. The CDR3 sequence is 16 residues long. In DNA form, the CDR3 reads TGTGCCAGCAGCGCATCTCAGGGGGTAAGGGAAGAGACCCAGTACTTC. It yields the protein CASSASQGVREETQYF.

V and J are TRBV9 and TRBJ1-1, with D possibly being TRBD1 (6 bases). Trimming left V 2 bases short and J 0 bases short, with 8 bases between. Germline V CDR1 and CDR2: SGDLS, YYNGEE. The CDR3 spans 14 residues. CDR3: CASSVGTMNTEAFF. CDR3 DNA: TGTGCCAGCAGCGTCGGGACAATGAACACTGAAGCTTTCTTT.

This clonotype was observed at least ten times. This chain links TRBV9 with TRBJ2-5; a weak D match, TRBD2 (6 bases). V lost 0 bases to trimming and J lost 1 base, with 13 bases between them. Germline loops: CDR1 SGDLS, CDR2 YYNGEE. CDR3 length: 16 residues. CDR3 in DNA: TGTGCCAGCAGCGTAGTTGCGGGGAGCCCCCAAGAGACCCAGTACTTC. Residues: CASSVVAGSPQETQYF.

This clonotype was counted only a few times. This chain joins TRBV9 and TRBJ2-1; 7 bases are a match to TRBD1. The CDR3 contains 15 residues. The V and J ends lost 3 bases and 3 bases, in that order; junction bases with no gene match: 6. Germline V gene data show CDR1 as SGDLS and CDR2 as YYNGEE. CDR3 protein: CASSGRDSIYNEQFF. Here the CDR3 DNA reads TGTGCCAGCAGCGGCCGGGACAGTATCTACAATGAGCAGTTCTTC.

This sequence joins TRBV9 and TRBJ2-3, with a tentative D call TRBD2 (5 bases). Trimming cost V 4 bases and J 6 bases, with 12 bases left between them. Germline V gives CDR1 SGDLS, CDR2 YYNGEE. The CDR3 covers 13 residues. The CDR3 bases are TGTGCCAGCAGCCCTTGGGAGTCGGATACGCAGTATTTT. Its translation is CASSPWESDTQYF.

This clonotype showed up many times. The gene calls are TRBV9 and TRBJ2-1; 10 bases are a match to TRBD2. CDR3 length: 14 residues. The J segment lost 5 bases and the V segment lost 1 base, leaving 0 bases of the junction unmatched. CDR1 is SGDLS and CDR2 is YYNGEE in the germline V gene. The CDR3 DNA sequence: TGTGCCAGCAGCGTAAGCGGGAGGGACAATGAGCAGTTCTTC. This encodes CASSVSGRDNEQFF.

This clonotype has more than one count but fewer than ten. The chain combines TRBV9 with TRBJ2-1; the match to TRBD2 covers 14 bases. There are 16 residues in the CDR3. Per the germline V gene, CDR1 is SGDLS and CDR2 is YYNGEE. V lost 3 bases, J lost 2 bases, and 1 base stayed unmatched. CDR3 in amino acids: CASSATSGGAYNEQFF. DNA for the CDR3: TGTGCCAGCAGCGCGACTAGCGGGGGGGCCTACAATGAGCAGTTCTTC.

This clonotype is medium-sized (0.01 to 0.1%). The chain carries TRBV9 and TRBJ1-2; D is perhaps TRBD1 (6 bases). Germline V gene sequence: CDR1 SGDLS, CDR2 YYNGEE. The CDR3 spans 15 residues. Trimming removed 3 bases at V and 2 bases at J, with 14 bases between. The CDR3: CASSGTQGTNYGYTF. The CDR3 bases are TGTGCCAGCAGCGGGACACAGGGTACCAACTATGGCTACACCTTC. Looking up the rest from reference TRBV9 and TRBJ1-2 gives the full variable domain: DSGVTQTPKHLITATGQRVTLRCSPRSGDLSVYWYQQSLDQGLQFLIQYYNGEERAKGNILERFSAQQFPDLHSELNLSSLELGDSALYFCASSGTQGTNYGYTFGSGTRLTVV.

This clonotype turned up a few times. V usage is TRBV9 and J usage is TRBJ2-6; the D is unclear. This CDR3 is built from 16 residues. V lost 0 bases, J lost 0 bases, and 7 bases lay in between. Germline V gives CDR1 SGDLS, CDR2 YYNGEE. CDR3 in DNA: TGTGCCAGCAGCGTAGGGCGGAACTCTGGGGCCAACGTCCTGACTTTC. Protein: CASSVGRNSGANVLTF.

This clonotype showed up many times. V gene TRBV9 combines with J gene TRBJ2-1, with D hard to call. Germline CDR1 SGDLS, CDR2 YYNGEE. The CDR3 runs to 14 residues. V was shortened by 0 bases and J by 8 bases, with 12 bases between the two germline ends. The CDR3 DNA reads TGTGCCAGCAGCGTAGCATCAAGGGCCCATGAGCAGTTCTTC. It translates to CASSVASRAHEQFF.

This clonotype was recorded many times. The CDR3 DNA reads TGTGCCAGCAGCGTAGGCTACATCAATCAGCCCCAGCATTTT. As protein: CASSVGYINQPQHF. The J gene is TRBJ1-5, the V gene TRBV9; D not certain. Trimming removed 0 bases from V and 3 bases from J, with 7 bases in between. This CDR3 spans 14 amino acids. Looked up from germline, CDR1 is SGDLS and CDR2 is YYNGEE.

The chain joins TRBV9 to TRBJ2-1, with D unresolved. Germline V gives CDR1 SGDLS, CDR2 YYNGEE. V gave up 3 bases and J gave up 0 bases, with 4 bases separating them. The length of the CDR3 is 13 residues. CDR3 region: CASSGGSYNEQFF. CDR3 nucleotide sequence: TGTGCCAGCAGCGGGGGCTCCTACAATGAGCAGTTCTTC. The complete variable domain, with remaining parts taken from reference TRBV9 and TRBJ2-1, reads DSGVTQTPKHLITATGQRVTLRCSPRSGDLSVYWYQQSLDQGLQFLIQYYNGEERAKGNILERFSAQQFPDLHSELNLSSLELGDSALYFCASSGGSYNEQFFGPGTRLTVL.

This clonotype was seen many times. The rearrangement joins TRBV9 to TRBJ2-1; 11 bases align to TRBD2. Per the germline V gene, CDR1 is SGDLS and CDR2 is YYNGEE. The CDR3 loop spans 16 amino acids. Germline trimming cut 0 bases from V and 8 bases from J; bases unmatched to any gene: 7. This CDR3 is CASSVETSGGLDEQFF. The DNA for the CDR3 is TGTGCCAGCAGCGTAGAAACTAGCGGGGGTTTGGATGAGCAGTTCTTC.

J is TRBJ2-1 and V is TRBV9, with 14 nucleotides matching TRBD2. V was clipped by 3 bases and J by 4 bases; unmatched bases: 9. This CDR3 comprises 18 residues. The germline V gene encodes CDR1 SGDLS and CDR2 YYNGEE. The CDR3 spells CASSATTSGGAIYNEQFF. In DNA form, the CDR3 reads TGTGCCAGCAGCGCGACGACTAGCGGGGGGGCTATTTACAATGAGCAGTTCTTC.

By frequency in the sample, this clonotype is medium-sized. The CDR3 DNA reads TGTGCCAGCAGCGAGGGGACAGTAAGTTCACCCCTCCACTTT. Protein product: CASSEGTVSSPLHF. The rearrangement uses TRBV9 and TRBJ1-6, with 7 positions matching TRBD1. The length of the CDR3 is 14 residues. Unmatched junction bases numbered 6, after V lost 3 bases and J lost 9 bases. Germline CDR1 and CDR2: SGDLS and YYNGEE.

This clonotype occurred many times. The V gene is TRBV9, the J gene TRBJ2-2; TRBD1 matches 8 bases. CDR3 size: 16 residues. V dropped 3 bases and J dropped 2; count of bases not matched to a gene: 6. Germline values: CDR1 SGDLS, CDR2 YYNGEE. The chain's CDR3 is CASSGTGGGNTGELFF. DNA of the CDR3: TGTGCCAGCAGCGGCACAGGGGGAGGAAACACCGGGGAGCTGTTTTTT.

The J gene is TRBJ2-2, the V gene TRBV9, with a possible D match to TRBD1 (5 bases). CDR3 size: 13 residues. From germline, CDR1 is SGDLS and CDR2 YYNGEE. Trimming cost V 4 bases and J 4 bases, with 8 bases left between them. Here the CDR3 DNA reads TGTGCCAGCAGCTCAACAGGCACCGGGGAGCTGTTTTTT. Its translation: CASSSTGTGELFF.